This T cell receptor (beta chain) came from a study of T-cell memory formation after mild COVID-19. Overall study findings and caveats: Detection of some responders pre-infection suggested pre-existing cross-reactive memory T cells participated. Contracting CD4+ clones sat mainly in CM and EM; CD8+ in EMRA.

MiXCR was run by TCRdb on the 5' RACE reads, yielding one entry per CDR3 protein. The sample includes fewer than 350,000 distinct CDR3 sequences, 18% of them seen just once. CDR3 size: 16 residues. V lost 5 bases and J lost 3; bases outside the gene matches: 13. Per the germline V gene, CDR1 is MNHEY and CDR2 is SVGAGI. Turning to this clonotype: Its target is not known.

The chain links TRBV6-5 to TRBJ2-7, with TRBD1 identical over 7 bases. The sequenced sample was PBMCs or a T cell subset sorted from them (not recorded which). The TCR sequence derives from a man aged 18 to 30 who had mild COVID-19 (a few samples of this study predate the infection). Cell type and time point are not known. The CDR3 coding sequence is TGTGCCAGCAGTCCCGGGACAGACAAAAGCAACTACGAGCAGTACGTC. It translates to CASSPGTDKSNYEQYV.